These T cell receptor beta chains were read from a single sample in a study of cytomegalovirus exposure and HLA in healthy donors. TCRdb's copy holds only in-frame clones and misses some; the assay was immunoSEQ multiplex PCR. Seen here are about 130,000 clones, 94% observed once, and the top ten hold more than 0.9%. Sequenced sample: PBMCs. The receptors were sampled from a young woman in good health and CMV-seronegative. Each CDR3 is given with its conserved first and last residue. A D gene is named only where the DNA matches it firmly. Expanded clones get a size class; other rows say once, few or many, or leave the size out.

TRBV9	TRBD1	.	TRBJ1-1	TGTGCCAGCAGCCCCGCCGACAGGGGAGGAACTGAAGCTTTCTTT	CASSPADRGGTEAFF
TRBV14	TRBD1	.	TRBJ2-5	TGTGCCAGCAGCCGTCCAGGGGACAGGGGTCGAGAGACCCAGTACTTC	CASSRPGDRGRETQYF
TRBV7-9	TRBD1	.	TRBJ2-3	TGTGCCAGCAGTCCCGGGACAGGTACAGATACGCAGTATTTT	CASSPGTGTDTQYF
TRBV28	TRBD2	.	TRBJ2-3	TGTGCCAGCAGAAATCAAGCGGGAGGAGAAACAGATACGCAGTATTTT	CASRNQAGGETDTQYF
TRBV5-1	.	once	TRBJ2-7	TGCGCCAGCAGCCTGACTAGTATTAGCTACGAGCAGTACTTC	CASSLTSISYEQYF
TRBV6-1	.	.	TRBJ2-7	TGTGCCAGCAGTGGTTTATCGACTTTACAGGGACGCTACGAGCAGTACTTC	CASSGLSTLQGRYEQYF
TRBV11-3	.	.	TRBJ2-1	TGTGCCAGCAGTCGCGTGCCGGGAGCCTACAATGAGCAGTTCTTC	CASSRVPGAYNEQFF
TRBV7-3	.	once	TRBJ2-5	TGTGCCAGCAGCCCGACAGTTCAAGAGACCCAGTACTTC	CASSPTVQETQYF
TRBV14	.	.	TRBJ2-7	TGTGCCAGCAGCCAAGAAACAGGAGCCTACGAGCAGTACTTC	CASSQETGAYEQYF
TRBV11-2	.	.	TRBJ2-7	TGTGCCAGCAGCTTAGGTGGCGGTCCCCGTGAGGGGCAGTACTTC	CASSLGGGPREGQYF
TRBV15	TRBD2	.	TRBJ2-7	TGTGCCACCAGCGATCACCTAGCGGGTAGCTCCTACGAGCAGTACTTC	CATSDHLAGSSYEQYF
TRBV5-1	.	.	TRBJ2-3	TGCGCCAGCAGGCACGGAAGGGTCAGGGGTCGGTCCAACACAGATACGCAGTATTTT	CASRHGRVRGRSNTDTQYF
TRBV5-6	.	.	TRBJ2-3	TGTGCCAGCAGCTTGGCCGGGGCAGATACGCAGTATTTT	CASSLAGADTQYF
TRBV27	.	.	TRBJ1-4	TGTGCCAGCAGGGTGTGGAGTGAAAAACTGTTTTTT	CASRVWSEKLFF
TRBV27	TRBD1	.	TRBJ2-5	TGTGCCAGCAGCCAAATAAGGGACAGGGGAGAGACCCAGTACTTC	CASSQIRDRGETQYF
TRBV7-9	TRBD1	.	TRBJ1-2	TGTGCCAGCAGCCCGGGACAGGGAGCTAACTATGGCTACACCTTC	CASSPGQGANYGYTF
TRBV2	.	.	TRBJ2-1	TGTGCCAGCTCAGAGGCGGGTTCCATCAATGAGCAGTTCTTC	CASSEAGSINEQFF
TRBV18	.	.	TRBJ1-1	TGTGCCAGCTCACCATGGAGGGTTGGGACTGGCACTGAAGCTTTCTTT	CASSPWRVGTGTEAFF
TRBV19	TRBD2	.	TRBJ2-3	TGTGCCAGTAGTATCGGTGGCGGGGGGCCAAGGTTCACAGATACGCAGTATTTT	CASSIGGGGPRFTDTQYF
TRBV7-9	.	.	TRBJ1-5	TGTGCCAGCAGCTTACCAGGCGTCGGTCAGCCCCAGCATTTT	CASSLPGVGQPQHF
TRBV18	TRBD2	.	TRBJ2-7	TGTGCCAGCTCACCCGGGACTACTAACTACGAGCAGTACTTC	CASSPGTTNYEQYF
TRBV5-1	.	.	TRBJ1-1	TGCGCCAGCAGCTTGTTTGGGGGCCGAACTGAAGCTTTCTTT	CASSLFGGRTEAFF
TRBV4-1	TRBD1	.	TRBJ2-7	TGCGCCAGCAGCCAACCAAGACAGGGTGACACCTACGAGCAGTACTTC	CASSQPRQGDTYEQYF
TRBV29-1	.	.	TRBJ1-2	TGCAGCGTTGAACAGCAGACAGACTATGGCTACACCTTC	CSVEQQTDYGYTF